The clone carrying this T cell receptor (beta chain) was counted ten times or more. The sample originates from a study of neurological immune-mediated disorders. Time point noted: longitudinal time-point 1 (baseline). V lost 5 bases and J lost 5, with 7 bases in between. The CDR3 contains 11 residues. From germline, CDR1 is MGHDK and CDR2 SYGVNS. TCRdb recomputed calls from the 5' RACE reads with MiXCR, one row per CDR3 protein. The table shows approximately 53,000 distinct CDR3 sequences, with roughly 10% occurring only once. Sequencing used PBMCs. This receptor was identified in a woman in her thirties or forties in good health. The chain employs TRBV25-1 and TRBJ2-7; no firm D call. The DNA for the CDR3 is TGTGCCAGCAGTTTGTACCACGAGCAGTACTTC. Translating gives CASSLYHEQYF.